These 18 T cell receptor beta chains came from one sample sequenced in a study of blood T cell repertoires in COVID-19 (TCRdb year 2020). Receptor amplification or capture employed the immunoSEQ multiplex PCR assay. TCRdb retrieved this table from immuneACCESS and kept in-frame rearrangements only. Not all clones are present; in checked studies, unresolved V genes account for under half, and no reason is known for the remainder. For this sample there are about 150,000 clones; around 89% appear just once. Over 12% of the sample lies in the top ten. The material sequenced was peripheral blood. These receptor sequences come from a woman between 40 and 50 years old with acute or convalescent COVID-19.

The rearrangement links TRBV6-6 to TRBJ2-7; 10 bases are a match to TRBD2. J gave up 3 bases and V 6 bases, and 8 bases lay outside the gene matches. This CDR3 has 15 amino acids. Germline V gives CDR1 MNHNY, CDR2 SVGAGI (reference sequence). The CDR3 loop reads CASSIGTSAYYEQYF. The CDR3 DNA follows: TGTGCCAGCAGCATCGGGACTAGCGCGTACTACGAGCAGTACTTC.

This chain connects TRBV11-1 to TRBJ1-2, with a tentative D call TRBD1 (5 bases). Trimming pared 5 bases from V and 8 bases from J, leaving 18 bases between. Germline V gives CDR1 SGHAT, CDR2 FQDESV (reference sequence). The CDR3 sequence is 14 residues long. The CDR3 spells CASSLDSLNEGYTF. The CDR3 nucleotides read TGTGCCAGCAGCCTCGACAGTCTTAACGAGGGCTACACCTTC.

The genes are TRBV5-1 and TRBJ1-6, with TRBD1 matching 7 bases. The V gene's germline CDR1 is SGHRS and CDR2 YFSETQ. V shed 4 bases and J 6 bases; nucleotides not matched to a gene: 16. The length of the CDR3 is 18 residues. CDR3 sequence (DNA): TGCGCCAGCAGCCCTTACGAATCAAGGGGACAGCCTAATTCACCCCTCCACTTT. As protein: CASSPYESRGQPNSPLHF.

In DNA form, the CDR3 reads TGTGCCAGCAGCCCAACTAGCGGCCTAATCACAGATACGCAGTATTTT. It yields the protein CASSPTSGLITDTQYF. The rearrangement links TRBV7-3 to TRBJ2-3, with 8 bases lining up with TRBD2. The germline gives CDR1 SGHTA, CDR2 FQGTGA. The CDR3 length is 16 residues. The trim removed 5 bases at V and 2 bases at J, leaving 9 bases unmatched.

This clone was seen more than once but under ten times. V is TRBV6-1 and J is TRBJ1-5; unclear D gene. The CDR3 is made up of 15 amino acids. With 3 bases removed from V and 0 bases from J, the gap between germline ends came to 9 bases. Germline V gene data show CDR1 as MNHNS and CDR2 as SASEGT. The CDR3 sequence is CASSDGAYSNQPQHF. The CDR3 region has the DNA TGTGCCAGCAGTGACGGAGCTTATAGCAATCAGCCCCAGCATTTT.

The J gene is TRBJ2-7, the V gene TRBV6-4; unclear D gene. Trimming shortened V by 7 bases and J by 3 bases, and 13 bases separated the two germline ends. Germline CDR1 and CDR2: MRHNA and SNTAGT. The CDR3 loop spans 13 amino acids. The CDR3 protein is CASIRRLVYEQYF. The CDR3, as DNA: TGTGCCAGCATCCGACGCCTAGTCTACGAGCAGTACTTC.

The rearrangement joins TRBV11-3 to TRBJ2-4, with D maybe TRBD1 (5 bases). The CDR3 runs 15 residues. Trimming took 5 bases from V and 0 from J, leaving 11 bases between them. In germline, CDR1 is SGHNT, CDR2 YENEEA. CDR3 nucleotides: TGTGCCAGCAGCAGGGGCCAGTTAGCCAAAAACATTCAGTACTTC. Translated, it gives CASSRGQLAKNIQYF.

The rearrangement joins TRBV12-3 or TRBV12-4 to TRBJ1-2, with TRBD1 matching 7 bases. The CDR3 contains 13 residues. V was pared by 5 bases and J by 6 bases, with 6 bases of the junction left unmatched. In DNA form, the CDR3 reads TGTGCCAGCAGTGAGACAGGGTTCCATGGCTACACCTTC. It translates to CASSETGFHGYTF.

The J gene is TRBJ1-1, the V gene TRBV24-1, with D perhaps TRBD1 (6 bases). The germline V gene has CDR1 KGHDR and CDR2 SFDVKD. This CDR3 has 15 residues. V was clipped by 4 bases and J by 0 bases, with 11 bases between them. The CDR3 DNA follows: TGTGCCACCAGTGAAGGGGGAGAGTTGAACACTGAAGCTTTCTTT. Translated, it gives CATSEGGELNTEAFF.

The chain recombines TRBV24-1 with TRBJ2-1; TRBD1 might be the D (6 bases). The V end lost 4 bases, the J end lost 2 bases, and 14 bases lay between the germline ends. This CDR3 spans 16 amino acids. Germline V gene sequence: CDR1 KGHDR, CDR2 SFDVKD. The CDR3 DNA reads TGTGCCACCAGTGAGCGACAGGAAGATACCTACAATGAGCAGTTCTTC. Amino acid sequence: CATSERQEDTYNEQFF.

The CDR3 nucleotides read TGTGCCAGCAGCCCAGGGGGACAGAACACCGGGGAGCTGTTTTTT. Protein sequence: CASSPGGQNTGELFF. V is TRBV4-2 and J is TRBJ2-2; 7 bases fit TRBD1. The CDR3 is 15 residues long. The germline V gene encodes CDR1 LGHNA and CDR2 YNFKEQ. V lost 4 bases, J lost 1 base, and 3 bases stayed unmatched.

This chain uses TRBV27 with TRBJ1-1, with 7 bases identical to TRBD1. Trimming at V came to 7 bases and at J to 1 base, leaving 15 bases not matched to a gene. Germline-derived CDR1 and CDR2 are MNHEY and SMNVEV (reference sequence). This CDR3 contains 17 residues. CDR3 sequence: CASKPGAGRTGNTEAFF. The CDR3 DNA follows: TGTGCCAGCAAACCTGGGGCCGGTAGGACAGGGAACACTGAAGCTTTCTTT.

The J gene is TRBJ2-7, the V gene TRBV24-1, with a possible D match to TRBD1 (5 bases). CDR1 is KGHDR, CDR2 SFDVKD, per germline. This CDR3 spans 16 amino acids. The V gene lost 4 bases and the J gene lost 1 base, with 16 bases spanning the gap. In nucleotides, the CDR3 is TGTGCCACCAGTGAGGGCAGGGTCGCGAATTCCTACGAGCAGTACTTC. Amino acid sequence: CATSEGRVANSYEQYF.

The genes are TRBV6-6 and TRBJ2-1; 8 bases match TRBD1. The CDR3 is 18 amino acids. V lost 5 bases to trimming and J lost 1 base; unmatched junction nucleotides: 13. Per germline, CDR1 MNHNY and CDR2 SVGAGI (reference sequence). The CDR3, as DNA: TGTGCCAGCAGTCAATTGGGCAGGGGGCGTCTATCCTACAATGAGCAGTTCTTC. As protein: CASSQLGRGRLSYNEQFF.

The genes are TRBV15 and TRBJ2-7; possibly TRBD1 for D (5 bases). The CDR3 is 15 amino acids. Germline V gene lookup returns CDR1 LNHNV and CDR2 YYDKDF (reference sequence). V was clipped by 0 bases and J by 4 bases, with 13 bases between them. CDR3 residues: CATSRDSTGPYEQYF. DNA for the CDR3: TGTGCCACCAGCAGAGATTCCACAGGACCTTACGAGCAGTACTTC. The complete variable domain, with remaining parts taken from reference TRBV15 and TRBJ2-7, reads DAMVIQNPRYQVTQFGKPVTLSCSQTLNHNVMYWYQQKSSQAPKLLFHYYDKDFNNEADTPDNFQSRRPNTSFCFLDIRSPGLGDTAMYLCATSRDSTGPYEQYFGPGTRLTVT.

This clone was picked up one time. The chain uses TRBV5-5 and TRBJ1-1; 10 bases line up with TRBD1. V lost 1 base, J lost 4 bases, and 4 bases stayed unmatched. This CDR3 has 15 amino acids. Looked up from germline, CDR1 is SGHKS and CDR2 is YYEKEE (reference sequence). The CDR3 DNA follows: TGTGCCAGCAGCTTGCCTTGGACAGGGGGCACTGAAGCTTTCTTT. Its protein is CASSLPWTGGTEAFF.

This clone was seen a few times. V usage is TRBV5-1 and J usage is TRBJ2-3; the match to TRBD1 covers 7 bases. V was pared by 4 bases and J by 6 bases, with 14 bases of the junction left unmatched. The length of the CDR3 is 16 residues. Germline CDR1 reads SGHRS; CDR2 reads YFSETQ. The CDR3 sequence is CASSPQVSDRVDTQYF. In nucleotides, the CDR3 is TGCGCCAGCAGCCCCCAAGTGTCCGACAGGGTCGATACGCAGTATTTT. The full variable domain, rest sourced from reference TRBV5-1 and TRBJ2-3, is KAGVTQTPRYLIKTRGQQVTLSCSPISGHRSVSWYQQTPGQGLQFLFEYFSETQRNKGNFPGRFSGRQFSNSRSEMNVSTLELGDSALYLCASSPQVSDRVDTQYFGPGTRLTVL.

CDR3 amino acids: CASSRTEAEQFF. CDR3 in DNA: TGTGCCAGTAGTAGGACGGAGGCAGAGCAGTTCTTC. V and J are TRBV19 and TRBJ2-1, with D possibly TRBD2 on 5 matching bases. V gave up 4 bases and J gave up 10 bases, with 11 bases separating them. Germline V lookup: CDR1 LNHDA, CDR2 SQIVND (reference sequence). The CDR3 has 12 residues.